The 28 T cell receptor beta chains below come from one sample, sequenced in a study of CD8 T cells in Susac syndrome. Random-hexamer reverse transcription was applied to roughly 0.45 to 1 ug RNA. MiXCR, run by TCRdb on the immunoSEQ multiplex PCR reads, gives a single entry per CDR3 protein. Of approximately 150,000 distinct CDR3 sequences listed, approximately 93% are singletons. Sequences were obtained from CD4+ T cells from PBMCs. These receptors came from a human donor in good health.

V usage is TRBV25-1 and J usage is TRBJ2-2; 7 bases are shared with TRBD1. Germline CDR1 reads MGHDK; CDR2 reads SYGVNS. Trimming cost V 3 bases and J 7 bases; bases outside gene matches: 8. The CDR3 is 15 residues long. In nucleotides, the CDR3 is TGTGCCAGCAGTGATCCGACAGGGATGAACGGGGAGCTGTTTTTT. Translation gives CASSDPTGMNGELFF.

The V and J genes are TRBV7-2 and TRBJ1-1, with D uncertain. CDR3 length: 14 amino acids. CDR1 is SGHTA, CDR2 FQGNSA, per germline. V lost 5 bases and J 5 bases, leaving 15 bases between the germline ends. The CDR3 protein is CASSPSVGRTEAFF. CDR3 nucleotide sequence: TGTGCCAGCAGCCCATCCGTCGGGCGGACTGAAGCTTTCTTT.

The chain combines TRBV3-1 with TRBJ2-1; D unresolved. From germline, CDR1 is LGHDT and CDR2 YNNKEL (reference sequence). The CDR3 contains 15 residues. Trimming took 2 bases from V and 0 from J, leaving 8 bases between them. For the CDR3, the DNA is TGTGCCAGCAGCCAAAGCAGAAACTCCTACAATGAGCAGTTCTTC. It translates to CASSQSRNSYNEQFF.

The rearrangement joins TRBV10-3 to TRBJ2-1; unclear D gene. Per the germline V gene, CDR1 is ENHRY and CDR2 is SYGVKD. The CDR3 consists of 11 residues. Trimming shortened V by 4 bases and J by 7 bases, and 5 bases separated the two germline ends. The CDR3 DNA follows: TGTGCCATCAGTGGGTTAAATGAGCAGTTCTTC. Translating gives CAISGLNEQFF.

This chain connects TRBV7-6 to TRBJ2-2, with TRBD1 matching over 9 bases. The trim removed 4 bases at V and 1 base at J, leaving 1 base unmatched. The length of the CDR3 is 15 residues. Germline lookup yields CDR1 SGHVS and CDR2 FNYEAQ. CDR3 protein: CASSSTGGNTGELFF. The CDR3 DNA sequence: TGTGCCAGCAGCTCGACAGGGGGGAACACCGGGGAGCTGTTTTTT.

The chain has TRBV4-1 and TRBJ2-3; D assignment may be TRBD1 or TRBD2 (5 bases each). The CDR3 runs 18 residues. Germline lookup yields CDR1 MGHRA and CDR2 YSYEKL. V lost 4 bases and J 6 bases, leaving 26 bases between the germline ends. The CDR3 nucleotides read TGCGCCAGCAGCCCACTGGGACCCGGACCACCGGGGACGGATACGCAGTATTTT. It is translated as CASSPLGPGPPGTDTQYF.

This clonotype was found once. The chain is built from TRBV5-6 and TRBJ2-2; D is ambiguous. The CDR3 sequence is 15 residues long. V lost 0 bases and J 6 bases, leaving 12 bases between the germline ends. Germline-derived CDR1 and CDR2 are SGHDT and YYEEEE. CDR3 DNA: TGTGCCAGCAGCTTGGAGGGTCGCCAGGCCGGGGAGCTGTTTTTT. Residues: CASSLEGRQAGELFF.

The CDR3 loop is CASTEGGVTDTQYF. CDR3 DNA: TGTGCCAGCACCGAGGGAGGGGTCACAGATACGCAGTATTTT. The chain combines TRBV2 with TRBJ2-3; 7 bases align to TRBD2. Germline loops: CDR1 SNHLY, CDR2 FYNNEI. The CDR3 is 14 amino acids. V was clipped by 7 bases and J by 2 bases; unmatched bases: 6.

This sequence joins TRBV5-6 and TRBJ2-7; the D gene is possibly TRBD2 (5 bases). In germline, CDR1 is SGHDT, CDR2 YYEEEE. V shed 5 bases and J shed 3 bases, with 18 bases lying between them. The CDR3 covers 15 residues. The CDR3 protein is CASSLVGVFVYEQYF. The DNA for the CDR3 is TGTGCCAGCAGTCTGGTGGGAGTATTTGTCTACGAGCAGTACTTC.

The chain combines TRBV6-6 with TRBJ2-5, with D possibly matching TRBD2 (6 bases). V lost 2 bases to trimming and J lost 0 bases, with 10 bases between them. Germline CDR1 reads MNHNY; CDR2 reads SVGAGI (reference sequence). This CDR3 spans 15 amino acids. Written as DNA, the CDR3 is TGTGCCAGCAGTTACGTCCGGGACTACCAAGAGACCCAGTACTTC. Its translation: CASSYVRDYQETQYF.

This clonotype is a singleton in its sample. V gene TRBV30 combines with J gene TRBJ2-7; the match to TRBD1 covers 9 bases. CDR1 GTSNPN and CDR2 SVGIG come from the germline V gene (reference sequence). The CDR3 runs to 13 residues. V was clipped by 6 bases and J by 3 bases; unmatched bases: 6. This CDR3 is CACLGTGIYEQYF. The CDR3 DNA reads as TGTGCCTGCCTCGGGACAGGGATCTACGAGCAGTACTTC.

This chain joins TRBV11-3 and TRBJ2-3, with D possibly called TRBD1 or TRBD2 (6 bases each). The length of the CDR3 is 15 residues. Germline V lookup: CDR1 SGHNT, CDR2 YENEEA. Deletions cut 5 bases from V and 1 base from J, with 13 bases between. CDR3 DNA: TGTGCCAGCAGCCCCGGGGGCGCCGGCACAGATACGCAGTATTTT. Its protein product is CASSPGGAGTDTQYF.

This chain joins TRBV7-3 and TRBJ1-1; D is possibly TRBD1 (6 bases). V was clipped by 6 bases and J by 2 bases, with 10 bases between them. This CDR3 comprises 13 residues. Germline assignment: CDR1 SGHTA and CDR2 FQGTGA. Written as DNA, the CDR3 is TGTGCCAGCAGATTGGGACACAACACTGAAGCTTTCTTT. It encodes CASRLGHNTEAFF.

V and J are TRBV10-3 and TRBJ2-1; 7 bases line up with TRBD1. J lost 3 bases, V lost 6 bases, and 8 bases had no gene match. This CDR3 has 15 residues. The germline gives CDR1 ENHRY, CDR2 SYGVKD. For the CDR3, the DNA is TGTGCCATCAGGGGTACCGGGACAGTCTACAATGAGCAGTTCTTC. Amino acid sequence: CAIRGTGTVYNEQFF.

This chain links TRBV9 with TRBJ2-3; TRBD2 is a possible D gene (6 bases). Germline lookup yields CDR1 SGDLS and CDR2 YYNGEE. The CDR3 consists of 17 residues. Trimming stripped 2 bases from V and 1 base from J, with 17 bases between. This CDR3 reads CASSVGPGGAGTDTQYF. CDR3 bases: TGTGCCAGCAGCGTGGGGCCTGGCGGGGCGGGCACAGATACGCAGTATTTT.

The gene calls are TRBV27 and TRBJ1-2; 7 bases align to TRBD1. With 5 bases clipped from V and 8 bases from J, the junction kept 14 bases outside the gene matches. Germline CDR1 and CDR2: MNHEY and SMNVEV (reference sequence). This CDR3 contains 15 residues. The CDR3 sequence: CASSLRHTQGSGYTF. CDR3 sequence (DNA): TGTGCCAGCAGTCTCCGACATACACAGGGGAGCGGCTACACCTTC.

The rearrangement uses TRBV20-1 and TRBJ1-1; possible D gene TRBD1, 6 bases. V was cut by 5 bases and J by 4 bases, with 23 bases left in between. From germline, CDR1 is DFQATT and CDR2 SNEGSKA (reference sequence). The CDR3 has 16 amino acids. In DNA form, the CDR3 reads TGCAGTGCTTCAGACACCGGGACAACTAAGGCCACTGAAGCTTTCTTT. Translating it yields CSASDTGTTKATEAFF.

V usage is TRBV6-5 and J usage is TRBJ2-7; 13 bases align to TRBD2. Germline V gene data show CDR1 as MNHEY and CDR2 as SVGAGI. V lost 6 bases, J lost 7 bases, and 9 bases stayed unmatched. This CDR3 contains 15 residues. CDR3: CASRRLAGGPSEQYF. CDR3 in DNA: TGTGCCAGCAGGAGACTAGCGGGAGGTCCCTCGGAGCAGTACTTC.

This clonotype appeared a single time. The V and J genes are TRBV3-1 and TRBJ2-4; D is possibly TRBD1 or TRBD2 (5 bases each). V lost 1 base to trimming and J lost 7 bases, with 11 bases between them. Per germline, CDR1 LGHDT and CDR2 YNNKEL (reference sequence). There are 14 residues in the CDR3. This chain's CDR3 is CASSQGWGKNIQYF. As DNA, the CDR3 is TGTGCCAGCAGCCAAGGTTGGGGGAAGAACATTCAGTACTTC.

The chain joins TRBV27 to TRBJ1-5; a possible D gene is TRBD1 (6 bases). This CDR3 has 15 residues. In germline, CDR1 is MNHEY, CDR2 SMNVEV (reference sequence). V dropped 6 bases and J dropped 0 bases, with 12 bases sitting between them. The CDR3 bases are TGTGCCAGCAGCCCAGGGGCCCATAGCAATCAGCCCCAGCATTTT. As protein: CASSPGAHSNQPQHF.

The V call is TRBV27, the J call TRBJ2-2; 9 bases align to TRBD1. The CDR3 runs 15 residues. The V gene end was trimmed by 5 bases and the J gene end by 6 bases; junction bases not matched to a gene: 7. CDR1 is MNHEY and CDR2 is SMNVEV in the germline V gene (reference sequence). The CDR3 loop is CASSHLQGASGELFF. The CDR3 DNA follows: TGTGCCAGCAGTCACCTACAGGGGGCTTCCGGGGAGCTGTTTTTT.

The genes are TRBV30 and TRBJ2-1; 10 bases align to TRBD2. CDR3 length equals 15 residues. The germline V gene encodes CDR1 GTSNPN and CDR2 SVGIG (reference sequence). The junction had 2 bases not matched to a gene; V was cut back by 0 bases and J by 3 bases. DNA of the CDR3: TGTGCCTGGAGTGTCACTAGCGGGATCTACAATGAGCAGTTCTTC. Residues: CAWSVTSGIYNEQFF.

V and J are TRBV10-3 and TRBJ2-5; TRBD2 is a possible D gene (6 bases). The CDR3 length is 16 residues. Between the trimmed V and J ends, which lost 4 bases and 3 bases, there was a span of 18 bases. Germline loops: CDR1 ENHRY, CDR2 SYGVKD. CDR3 amino acids: CAISGRDPRVKETQYF. The CDR3 DNA sequence: TGTGCCATCAGTGGGAGGGACCCGCGGGTGAAAGAGACCCAGTACTTC.

V usage is TRBV20-1 and J usage is TRBJ2-7; 7 bases fit TRBD2. Trimming removed 3 bases from V and 0 bases from J; junction bases left unmatched: 5. Germline V gene sequence: CDR1 DFQATT, CDR2 SNEGSKA (reference sequence). CDR3 length equals 14 residues. In DNA form, the CDR3 reads TGCAGTGCTAGTCTAGCGGTTAGCTCCTACGAGCAGTACTTC. It yields the protein CSASLAVSSYEQYF.

This chain joins TRBV3-1 and TRBJ2-3, with TRBD2 matching over 14 bases. This CDR3 has 17 amino acids. Losses at the gene ends were 3 bases for V and 7 bases for J; bases not matched to a gene: 9. Germline V gene data show CDR1 as LGHDT and CDR2 as YNNKEL (reference sequence). CDR3 DNA sequence: TGTGCCAGCAGCCATCGGACTAGCGGGAGGATCGGTAATACGCAGTATTTT. It is translated as CASSHRTSGRIGNTQYF.

The chain joins TRBV20-1 to TRBJ2-3; TRBD2 matches 7 bases. There are 13 residues in the CDR3. Per the germline V gene, CDR1 is DFQATT and CDR2 is SNEGSKA (reference sequence). V lost 6 bases and J lost 5; bases outside the gene matches: 8. CDR3 loop: CSAREGVGDTQYF. The CDR3 region has the DNA TGCAGTGCCAGGGAGGGAGTGGGAGATACGCAGTATTTT.

This clonotype has just a few counts. J is TRBJ2-3 and V is TRBV6-2 or TRBV6-3, with TRBD2 as a possible D gene (6 bases). Trimming left V 7 bases short and J 4 bases short, with 12 bases between. The CDR3 extends over 13 amino acids. Germline CDR1 reads MNHEY; CDR2 reads SVGEGT. The CDR3: CASKASGADTQYF. The CDR3 DNA reads TGTGCCAGCAAGGCCTCGGGAGCAGATACGCAGTATTTT.

CDR3 in amino acids: CASSIRTLREQYF. The CDR3 coding sequence is TGTGCCAGCTCAATCAGGACACTACGGGAGCAGTACTTC. The gene calls are TRBV18 and TRBJ2-7; D is possibly TRBD1 (5 bases). The V end lost 5 bases, the J end lost 7 bases, and 15 bases lay between the germline ends. Germline CDR1 and CDR2: KGHSH and LQKENI. The CDR3 consists of 13 residues.